This T cell receptor beta chain was obtained from a study of cytomegalovirus exposure and HLA in healthy donors. The study drew the donors from its approximately 110-subject validation cohort, separate from the 666-subject first cohort. Points on this clone: The antigen remains unidentified.

Only in-frame clones appear in the TCRdb table, and some are missing; sequencing was by immunoSEQ multiplex PCR. The table has tens of thousands of clones, around 90% seen once. The CDR3 has 15 amino acids. The germline V gene encodes CDR1 MGHDK and CDR2 SYGVNS. J was trimmed by 4 bases and V by 2 bases; bases with no gene match: 8. Points from the study as a whole: A few chains tied to CMV proved CMV antigen-specific in vitro. A classifier reportedly called cytomegalovirus status with high sensitivity and specificity. Overall, some 160 TCR beta chains were annotated as cytomegalovirus-associated.

The V and J genes are TRBV25-1 and TRBJ2-7; 7 nucleotides match TRBD1. Sequences were obtained from PBMCs. The sequence was collected from a woman under 30 in good health and CMV-seronegative. CDR3 loop: CASSETHRGVYEQYF. As DNA, the CDR3 is TGTGCCAGCAGTGAAACCCACAGGGGTGTATACGAGCAGTACTTC.